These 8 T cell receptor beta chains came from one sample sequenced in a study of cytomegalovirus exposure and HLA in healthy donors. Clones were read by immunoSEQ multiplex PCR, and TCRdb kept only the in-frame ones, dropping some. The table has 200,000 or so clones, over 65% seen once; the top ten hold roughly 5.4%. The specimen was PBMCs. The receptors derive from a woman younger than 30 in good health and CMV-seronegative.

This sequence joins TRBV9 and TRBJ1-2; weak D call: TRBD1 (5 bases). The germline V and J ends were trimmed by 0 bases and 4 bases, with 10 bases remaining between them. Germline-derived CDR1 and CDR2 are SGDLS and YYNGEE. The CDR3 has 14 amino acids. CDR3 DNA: TGTGCCAGCAGCGTAGGGGGACTACCCTATGGCTACACCTTC. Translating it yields CASSVGGLPYGYTF.

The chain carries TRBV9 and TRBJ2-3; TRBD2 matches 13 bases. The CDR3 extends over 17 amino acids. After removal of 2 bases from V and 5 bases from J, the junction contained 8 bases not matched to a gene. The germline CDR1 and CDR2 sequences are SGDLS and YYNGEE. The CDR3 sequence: CASSVGLAGPLRDTQYF. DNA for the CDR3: TGTGCCAGCAGCGTGGGACTAGCGGGGCCATTGAGAGATACGCAGTATTTT.

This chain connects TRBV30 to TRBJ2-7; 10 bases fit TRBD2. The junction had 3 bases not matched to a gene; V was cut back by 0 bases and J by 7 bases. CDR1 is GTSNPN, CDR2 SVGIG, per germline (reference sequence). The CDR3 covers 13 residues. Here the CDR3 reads CAWSVSLAGEQYF. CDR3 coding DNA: TGTGCCTGGAGTGTTTCACTAGCGGGGGAGCAGTACTTC. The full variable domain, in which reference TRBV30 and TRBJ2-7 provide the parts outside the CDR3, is SQTIHQWPATLVQPVGSPLSLECTVEGTSNPNLYWYRQAAGRGLQLLFYSVGIGQISSEVPQNLSASRPQDRQFILSSKKLLLSDSGFYLCAWSVSLAGEQYFGPGTRLTVT.

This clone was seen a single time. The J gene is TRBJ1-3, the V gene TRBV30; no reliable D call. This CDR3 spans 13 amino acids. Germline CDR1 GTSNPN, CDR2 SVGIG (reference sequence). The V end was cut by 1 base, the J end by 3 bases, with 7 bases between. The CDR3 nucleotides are TGTGCCTGGAGTGCTACCCGTGGAAACACCATATATTTT. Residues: CAWSATRGNTIYF.

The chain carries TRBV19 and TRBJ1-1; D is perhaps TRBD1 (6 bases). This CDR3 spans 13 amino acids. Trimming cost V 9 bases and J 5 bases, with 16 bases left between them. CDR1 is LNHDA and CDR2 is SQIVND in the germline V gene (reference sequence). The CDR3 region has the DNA TGTGCCAGCGACCCGGGGGCTGGGACTGAAGCTTTCTTT. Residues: CASDPGAGTEAFF.

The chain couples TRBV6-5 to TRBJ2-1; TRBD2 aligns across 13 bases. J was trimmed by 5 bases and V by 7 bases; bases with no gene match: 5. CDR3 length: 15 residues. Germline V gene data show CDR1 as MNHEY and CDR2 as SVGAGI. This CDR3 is CASTVLAGGNNEQFF. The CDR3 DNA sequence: TGTGCCAGCACCGTACTAGCGGGGGGGAACAATGAGCAGTTCTTC.

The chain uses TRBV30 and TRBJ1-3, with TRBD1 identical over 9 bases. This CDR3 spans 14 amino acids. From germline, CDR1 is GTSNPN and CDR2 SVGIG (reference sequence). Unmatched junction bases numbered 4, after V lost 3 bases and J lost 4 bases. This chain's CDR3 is CAWRETGGGNTIYF. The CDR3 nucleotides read TGTGCCTGGAGGGAGACAGGGGGGGGAAACACCATATATTTT.

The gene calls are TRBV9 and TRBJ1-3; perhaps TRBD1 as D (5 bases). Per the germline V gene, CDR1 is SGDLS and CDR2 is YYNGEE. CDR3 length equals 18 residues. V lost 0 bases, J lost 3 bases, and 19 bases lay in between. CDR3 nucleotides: TGTGCCAGCAGCGTAGCCACACCGACAGAGGGACTTGGAAACACCATATATTTT. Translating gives CASSVATPTEGLGNTIYF. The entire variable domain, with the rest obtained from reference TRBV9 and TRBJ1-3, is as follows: DSGVTQTPKHLITATGQRVTLRCSPRSGDLSVYWYQQSLDQGLQFLIQYYNGEERAKGNILERFSAQQFPDLHSELNLSSLELGDSALYFCASSVATPTEGLGNTIYFGEGSWLTVV.